The clone carrying this T cell receptor beta chain was seen a single time. Its specificity is not known. Genomic DNA from each subset was divided evenly over several immunoSEQ plates. Assay used: immunoSEQ multiplex PCR; TCRdb lists only in-frame clones, some missing. The data contain millions of clones, over 85% of them singletons. Naive-designated CD8 cells lacked CD45RO, were positively enriched for CCR7, and omitted terminally differentiated effector memory CD45RA+ cells. V was clipped by 7 bases and J by 2 bases, with 14 bases between them. Per germline, CDR1 MNHEY and CDR2 SMNVEV (reference sequence). This CDR3 region has 14 residues. This entry belongs to a study of shared clonotypes between healthy human individuals. Looking at the study overall: Each donor contributed plates that comprised three CD4 naive, three CD4 memory, two CD8 naive and one CD8 memory. General study findings and limits: Among non-shared clonotypes, generation probabilities were lower than among those shared by all four donors. Memory subsets generally showed lower estimated richness than naive subsets.

The sequence was obtained from a man younger than 35 in good health. The source material was naive CD8+ T cells sorted from blood. The chain joins TRBV27 to TRBJ2-5; D might be TRBD2 (5 bases). The CDR3 nucleotides are TGTGCCAGCACCTCCCGGGAAGGTCAAGAGACCCAGTACTTC. Protein: CASTSREGQETQYF.